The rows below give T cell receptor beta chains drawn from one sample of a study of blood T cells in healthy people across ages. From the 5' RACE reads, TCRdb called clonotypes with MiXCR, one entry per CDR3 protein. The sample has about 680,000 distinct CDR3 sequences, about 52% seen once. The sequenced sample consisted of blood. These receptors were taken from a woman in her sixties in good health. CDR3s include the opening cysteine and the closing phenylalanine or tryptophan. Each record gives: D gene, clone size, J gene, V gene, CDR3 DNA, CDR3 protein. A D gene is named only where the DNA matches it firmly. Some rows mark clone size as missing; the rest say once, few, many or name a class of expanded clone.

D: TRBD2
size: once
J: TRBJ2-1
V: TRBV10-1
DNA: TGCGCCAGCGTAGCGGGAGGAAAGGCGGATGAGCAGTTCTTC
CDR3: CASVAGGKADEQFF

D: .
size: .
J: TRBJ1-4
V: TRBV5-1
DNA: TGCGCCAGCAGCTTGGAACGTGAAAAACTGTTTTTT
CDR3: CASSLEREKLFF

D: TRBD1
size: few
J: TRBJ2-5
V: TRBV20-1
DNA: TGCAGTGCGACCAAGACAGGGTCAGGAGAGACCCAGTACTTC
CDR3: CSATKTGSGETQYF

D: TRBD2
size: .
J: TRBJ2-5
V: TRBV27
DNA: TGTGCCAGCAGTGGACTAGCGCTCCAAGAGACCCAGTACTTC
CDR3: CASSGLALQETQYF

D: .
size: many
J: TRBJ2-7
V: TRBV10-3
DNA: TGTGCCATCATGGACAGCCTCTACGAGCAGTACTTC
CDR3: CAIMDSLYEQYF

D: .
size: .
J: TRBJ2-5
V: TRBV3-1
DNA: TGTGCCAGCACCAAACTCCAGGACCAAGAGACCCAGTACTTC
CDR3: CASTKLQDQETQYF

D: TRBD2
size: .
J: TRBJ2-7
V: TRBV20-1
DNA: TGCAGTGCAACCGGGACTAGCGGGAGGAGCAATGAGCAGTACTTC
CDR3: CSATGTSGRSNEQYF

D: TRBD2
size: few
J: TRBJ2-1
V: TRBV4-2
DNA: TGTGCCAGCAGCCAGAATAGCGGGAGTACGGGGGAGCAGTTCTTC
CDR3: CASSQNSGSTGEQFF

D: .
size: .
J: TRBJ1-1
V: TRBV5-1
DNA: TGCGCCAGCAGCTTGATGGGCTTGAACACTGAAGCTTTCTTT
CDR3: CASSLMGLNTEAFF

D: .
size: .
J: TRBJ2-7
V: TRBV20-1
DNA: TGCAGTGCTAGCCCTACCATGCAGCCCCACGAGCAGTACTTC
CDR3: CSASPTMQPHEQYF

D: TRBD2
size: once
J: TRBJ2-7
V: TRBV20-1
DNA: TGCAGTGACAAATCAGCGGGAGTACTGTCCTACAATGAGCAGTACTTC
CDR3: CSDKSAGVLSYNEQYF

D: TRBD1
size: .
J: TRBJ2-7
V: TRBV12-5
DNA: TGTGCTAGTGGTTTGGGACAGGGAAGCTCCTACAATGAGCAGTACTTC
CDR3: CASGLGQGSSYNEQYF

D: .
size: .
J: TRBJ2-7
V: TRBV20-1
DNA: TGCAGTGCTAGAGTAATTAGAATCTACGAGCAGTACTTC
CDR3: CSARVIRIYEQYF

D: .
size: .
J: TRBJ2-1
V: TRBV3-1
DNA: TGTGCCAGCAGCCAAGCTTTACCGGCCCACATGTTCTTC
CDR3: CASSQALPAHMFF

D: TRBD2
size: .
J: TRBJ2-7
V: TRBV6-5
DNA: TGTGCCAGCAGTGGGACTAGCGGGACCTCCTACGAGCAGTACTTC
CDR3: CASSGTSGTSYEQYF

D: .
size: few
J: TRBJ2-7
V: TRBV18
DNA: TGTGCCAGCACTCCGACAGACTCCTACGAGCAGTACTTC
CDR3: CASTPTDSYEQYF

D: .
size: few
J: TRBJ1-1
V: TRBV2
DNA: TGTGCCAGCAGTGTACGGGAGAACACTGAAGCTTTCTTT
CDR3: CASSVRENTEAFF

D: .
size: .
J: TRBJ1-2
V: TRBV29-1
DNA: TGCAGCGTAAACTCGCTCTATGGCTACACCTTC
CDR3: CSVNSLYGYTF

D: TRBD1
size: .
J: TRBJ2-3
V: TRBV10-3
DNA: TGTGCCGCCTGGGACAGGGGAATCACAGATACGCAGTATTTT
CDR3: CAAWDRGITDTQYF

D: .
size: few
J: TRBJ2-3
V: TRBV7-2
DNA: TGTGCCAGCAGTTTCCCTCAAGGCCCTTACACAGATACGCAGTATTTT
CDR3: CASSFPQGPYTDTQYF

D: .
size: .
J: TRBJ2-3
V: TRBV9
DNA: TGTGCCAGCAGCGTAAGTCTTGGGGGAACAGATACGCAGTATTTT
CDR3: CASSVSLGGTDTQYF

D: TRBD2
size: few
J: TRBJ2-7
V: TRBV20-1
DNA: TGCAGTGCTAGCGATACTGGGGGGGGTAGGGCGCGTTCCTACGAGCAGTACTTC
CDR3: CSASDTGGGRARSYEQYF

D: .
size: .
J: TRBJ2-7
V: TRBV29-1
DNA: TGCAGCGTTTGGTCGGACCCCCCCTACGAGCAGTACTTC
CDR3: CSVWSDPPYEQYF

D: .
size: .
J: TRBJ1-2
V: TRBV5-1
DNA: TGCGCCAGCTCCATATCCGATAGCTATGGCTACACCTTC
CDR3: CASSISDSYGYTF

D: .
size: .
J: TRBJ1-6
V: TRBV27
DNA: TGTGCCAGCAGCTCCCCCAAGAGGAGGTCACCCCTCCACTTT
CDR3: CASSSPKRRSPLHF

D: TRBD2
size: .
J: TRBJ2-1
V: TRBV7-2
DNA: TGTGCCAGCAGCTTAGTCCCTAGCGGGGCTTACAATGAGCAGTTCTTC
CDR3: CASSLVPSGAYNEQFF

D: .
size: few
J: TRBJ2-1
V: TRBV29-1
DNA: TGCAGCGTTGTAAGTTCCAATGAGCAGTTCTTC
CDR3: CSVVSSNEQFF

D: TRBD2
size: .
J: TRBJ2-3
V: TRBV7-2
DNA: TGTGCCAGCAGCTACCTTAGCGGGATAACAGATACGCAGTATTTT
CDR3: CASSYLSGITDTQYF

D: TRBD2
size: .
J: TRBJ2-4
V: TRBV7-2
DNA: TGTGCCAGCAGCGCGTCTAGCGGGAGCGTTTTCAAAAACATTCAGTACTTC
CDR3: CASSASSGSVFKNIQYF

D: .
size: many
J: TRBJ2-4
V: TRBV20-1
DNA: TGCAGTGCTCCGACAGGTTTCGGGGGTAACATTCAGTACTTC
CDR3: CSAPTGFGGNIQYF

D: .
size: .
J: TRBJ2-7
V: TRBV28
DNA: TGTGCCAGCAGTGCTTTCAGAAACGAGCAGTACTTC
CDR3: CASSAFRNEQYF

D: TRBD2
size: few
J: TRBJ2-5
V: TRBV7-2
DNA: TGTGCCAGCAGCTTTGGCGGGGGGCAAGAGACCCAGTACTTC
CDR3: CASSFGGGQETQYF

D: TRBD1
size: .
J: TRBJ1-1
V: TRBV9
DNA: TGTACCAGCAGCGTAGGGCTGACAGGGACGAACACTGAAGCTTTCTTT
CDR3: CTSSVGLTGTNTEAFF

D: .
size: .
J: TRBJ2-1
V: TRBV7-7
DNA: TGTGCTAGCAGCTTTGGCAGGGCCACATACAATGAGCAGTTCTTC
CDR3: CASSFGRATYNEQFF

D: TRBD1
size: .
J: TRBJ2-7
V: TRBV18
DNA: TGTGCCAGCTCACCTCTCCCGACAGGGTCAACCTACGAGCAGTACTTC
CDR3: CASSPLPTGSTYEQYF

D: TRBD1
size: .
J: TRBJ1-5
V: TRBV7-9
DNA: TGTGCCAGCAGCCCCGGGACAGGGGATAGCAATCAGCCCCAGCATTTT
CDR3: CASSPGTGDSNQPQHF

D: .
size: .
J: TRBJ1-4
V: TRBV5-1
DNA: TGCGCCAGCAGCTTACTCGGAGTTAATGAAAAACTGTTTTTT
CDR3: CASSLLGVNEKLFF

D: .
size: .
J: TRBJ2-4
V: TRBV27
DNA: TGTGCCAGCAGTTTTTCTCACGTTGGCATTCAGTACTTC
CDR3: CASSFSHVGIQYF

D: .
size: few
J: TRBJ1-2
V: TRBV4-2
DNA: TGTGCCAGCAGCCTCAAGGGTCAGCGTTACGGCCTCTATGGCTACACCTTC
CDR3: CASSLKGQRYGLYGYTF

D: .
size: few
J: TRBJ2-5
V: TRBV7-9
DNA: TGTGCCAGCAGCCCGGTCTGGTGGGGAAAACAAGAGACCCAGTACTTC
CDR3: CASSPVWWGKQETQYF

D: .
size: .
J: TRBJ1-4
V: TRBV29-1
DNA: TGCAGCGTTGTTGTAGGGAATGAAAAACTGTTTTTT
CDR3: CSVVVGNEKLFF

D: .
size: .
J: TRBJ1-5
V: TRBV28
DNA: TGTGCCAGCAGTTTAGAATGGGGGGGAGGAGGGAATCAGCCCCAGCATTTT
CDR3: CASSLEWGGGGNQPQHF

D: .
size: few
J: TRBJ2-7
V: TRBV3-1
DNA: TGTGCCAGCAGCCCCCTGCGGGGCCGAGAGGGGGGGGATTCCTACGAGCAGTACTTC
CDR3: CASSPLRGREGGDSYEQYF

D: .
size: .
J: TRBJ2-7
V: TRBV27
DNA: TGTGCCAGCAGCTCCTCCCTGGGGGAGCAGTACTTC
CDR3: CASSSSLGEQYF

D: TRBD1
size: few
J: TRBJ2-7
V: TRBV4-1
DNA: TGCGCCAGCAGCCAAGGGACGGACAGGGCGCTCTCCTACGAGCAGTACTTC
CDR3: CASSQGTDRALSYEQYF

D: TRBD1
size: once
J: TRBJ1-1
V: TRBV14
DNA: TGTGCCAGCAGCCGACAGGGGGGGGGTGAAGCTTTCTTT
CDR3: CASSRQGGGEAFF

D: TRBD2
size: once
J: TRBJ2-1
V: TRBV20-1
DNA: TGCAGTGCTAGAGCGGGCGGGAGAGGATCCAATGAGCAGTTCTTC
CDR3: CSARAGGRGSNEQFF

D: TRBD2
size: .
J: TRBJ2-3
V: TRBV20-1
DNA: TGCAGTGCTAGAGATAGCGGGAGGGTCACAGATACGCAGTATTTT
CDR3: CSARDSGRVTDTQYF

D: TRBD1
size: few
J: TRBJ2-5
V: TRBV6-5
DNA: TGTGCCAGCAGTTTCACAGGGGGCCAGACCCAGTACTTC
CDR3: CASSFTGGQTQYF

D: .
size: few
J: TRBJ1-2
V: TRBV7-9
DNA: TGTGCCAGCAGCTTGGCCGGGACGGCGTTTGGCTACACCTTC
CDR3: CASSLAGTAFGYTF

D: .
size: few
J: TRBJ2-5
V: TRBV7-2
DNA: TGTGCCAGCAGCTTACCGGGGCAATCACAAGAGACCCAGTACTTC
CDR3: CASSLPGQSQETQYF

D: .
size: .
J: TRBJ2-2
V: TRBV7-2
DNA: TGTGCCAGCAGCACACAGGGTAATGGGGAGCTGTTTTTT
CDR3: CASSTQGNGELFF